This record covers a single T cell receptor (beta chain). Authors' processing steps: Scientists estimated how many nucleated cells there were by amplifying reference gene primers. Clones were read by immunoSEQ multiplex PCR, and TCRdb kept only the in-frame ones, dropping some. The V and J calls and the clone size are those of that table, but D and trimming were determined from the DNA. The sample records roughly 120,000 clones, about 75% being singletons. These data belong to a study of blood T cell repertoires in COVID-19. The overall study: Italy, Spain and the United States were the sources of the convalescent and acute COVID-19 samples. From T cells, B-cell-depleted T cells, or PBMCs came the material, which was cDNA or gDNA.

The sequence was collected from a woman aged 80 or over with active or convalescent COVID-19. Source material: peripheral blood.

The CDR3 loop reads CASKPLNYGYTF. DNA of the CDR3: TGTGCCAGCAAGCCTCTTAACTATGGCTACACCTTC. V is TRBV3-1 (or the pseudogene TRBV3-2) and J is TRBJ1-2; D remains ambiguous. In germline, CDR1 is LGHDT, CDR2 YNNKEL (reference sequence). This CDR3 is 12 amino acids long. Trimming shortened V by 7 bases and J by 1 base, and 7 bases separated the two germline ends.